Listed below are T cell receptor beta chains from one sample, sequenced in a study of blood T cell repertoires in COVID-19. The assay was immunoSEQ multiplex PCR, and TCRdb's table has in-frame clones only and misses some. The data contain 43,000 or so clones, roughly 87% of them singletons. Sequenced: peripheral blood. These receptors all come from a man in his sixties with active COVID-19. Both conserved end residues are part of each CDR3. The order of the fields is clone size, J gene, D gene, V gene, CDR3 DNA, CDR3 protein. The D gene is left open where the match is weak. Rows give clone size only sometimes, using once, few, many, or a class for an expanded clone.

- | TRBJ2-7 | TRBD1 | TRBV5-6 | TGTGCCAGCAGCTCCCGGGACAGGCTCTCCGAGCAGTACTTC | CASSSRDRLSEQYF
once | TRBJ2-7 | - | TRBV19 | TGTGCCAGTAGCACCGCGACAGACAAGAGGCCCTACGAGCAGTACTTC | CASSTATDKRPYEQYF
- | TRBJ1-1 | - | TRBV27 | TGTGCCAGCAAATTTGCAGGGCGCACTGAAGCTTTCTTT | CASKFAGRTEAFF
- | TRBJ2-5 | TRBD1 | TRBV19 | TGTGCCAGCGGAGACAGGGGATACCAAGAGACCCAGTACTTC | CASGDRGYQETQYF
- | TRBJ2-1 | TRBD2 | TRBV7-6 | TGTGCCAGCAGCTTCCTGATTACCTCGACTAGCGGGGTGAACAATGAGCAGTTCTTC | CASSFLITSTSGVNNEQFF
few | TRBJ2-3 | TRBD2 | TRBV28 | TGTGCCAGCAGTTCTGTGGGGGTAACTAGCGGGGCTAACACAGATACGCAGTATTTT | CASSSVGVTSGANTDTQYF
- | TRBJ2-5 | TRBD1 | TRBV3-1/TRBV3-2 | TGTGCCAGCAGCCACCTGGCAGGGGGAGAGACCCAGTACTTC | CASSHLAGGETQYF
few | TRBJ1-1 | - | TRBV7-8 | TGTGCCAGCAGCTTAGCACAGGGTAGCACTGAAGCTTTCTTT | CASSLAQGSTEAFF
- | TRBJ1-2 | - | TRBV28 | TGTGCCAGCACGGGGGACTATGGCTACACCTTC | CASTGDYGYTF
- | TRBJ2-7 | - | TRBV4-2 | TGTGCCAGCAGCCAAGATAAGGGGGTCTACGAGCAGTACTTC | CASSQDKGVYEQYF
once | TRBJ2-5 | - | TRBV5-1 | TGCGCCAGCAGCTTGGGAGGACAGCAAGAGACCCAGTACTTC | CASSLGGQQETQYF
- | TRBJ2-1 | TRBD2 | TRBV18 | TGTGCCAGCTCACCACGGACTAGCGGGGGGAGGGGCTCCTACAATGAGCAGTTCTTC | CASSPRTSGGRGSYNEQFF
- | TRBJ2-1 | TRBD1 | TRBV7-6 | TGTGCCAGCAGCTTAGGGCGAAACCAAGGGGGCCTCTACAATGAGCAGTTCTTC | CASSLGRNQGGLYNEQFF
- | TRBJ1-6 | TRBD1 | TRBV28 | TGTGCCAGCAGTCTGCTCGGGACAGGGTTGTCCCCCCTCCACTTT | CASSLLGTGLSPLHF
- | TRBJ1-6 | TRBD1 | TRBV5-1 | TGCGCCAGCAGCCCGGAGGACAGGGGAAGATATAATTCACCCCTCCACTTT | CASSPEDRGRYNSPLHF
- | TRBJ1-4 | TRBD1 | TRBV27 | TGTGCCAGCAGCAACAGGGGGACTAATGAAAAACTGTTTTTT | CASSNRGTNEKLFF
- | TRBJ2-7 | TRBD2 | TRBV7-8 | TGTGCCAGCAGCTTGATGAGCGGGGCGGCCTCCTACGAGCAGTACTTC | CASSLMSGAASYEQYF
- | TRBJ2-5 | TRBD1 | TRBV19 | TGTGCCAGTAGTATCCAGGGACAGGGAAAGACCCAGTACTTC | CASSIQGQGKTQYF
- | TRBJ2-1 | - | TRBV18 | TGTGCCAGCTCACCACCGCCCCAGGGGAGCGAGCAGTTCTTC | CASSPPPQGSEQFF
- | TRBJ2-5 | - | TRBV7-9 | TGTGCCAGCGCCTATTCAGCCCCGGGGGAGACCCAGTACTTC | CASAYSAPGETQYF
- | TRBJ2-2 | TRBD2 | TRBV2 | TGTGCCAGCAGGGGACTAGCCGGATACCTTGAGCTGTTTTTT | CASRGLAGYLELFF
- | TRBJ2-7 | TRBD1 | TRBV19 | TGTGCCAGTAGTATCGAGGGACAGCCACCCTACGAGCAGTACTTC | CASSIEGQPPYEQYF
- | TRBJ1-1 | - | TRBV5-1 | TGCGCCAGCAGCTTCCGGCAGGGGTATTCTGAAGCTTTCTTT | CASSFRQGYSEAFF
once | TRBJ2-7 | TRBD1 | TRBV24-1 | TGTGCCACCCCATATTTGACAGGGTTTTCCTACGAGCAGTACTTC | CATPYLTGFSYEQYF
- | TRBJ2-1 | TRBD2 | TRBV7-3 | TGTGCCAGCAGCTTAGGAGGTCTAGCGGGGGGGAGTGAGCAGTTCTTC | CASSLGGLAGGSEQFF
- | TRBJ2-1 | - | TRBV28 | TGTGCCAGCAGTCTCTACTCCGAGACTACTGAGCAGTTCTTC | CASSLYSETTEQFF
- | TRBJ2-7 | TRBD2 | TRBV28 | TGTGCCAGCAGTCCCCTCGGGGGGGCGGGTTACGAGCAGTACTTC | CASSPLGGAGYEQYF
- | TRBJ2-7 | TRBD1 | TRBV28 | TGTGCCAACCTCCGGGACAGCTCCTACGAGCAGTACTTC | CANLRDSSYEQYF
- | TRBJ1-5 | TRBD1 | TRBV4-1 | TGCGCCAGCAGCCAAGATGGCTCAGGGGGCTATCAGCCCCAGCATTTT | CASSQDGSGGYQPQHF
- | TRBJ2-3 | - | TRBV11-2 | TGTGCCAGCAGCTTAGTCAGGGCCATTGATACGCAGTATTTT | CASSLVRAIDTQYF
- | TRBJ1-5 | TRBD1 | TRBV15 | TGTGCCACCAGCAGAGAAGTCGGCAGGGGGTCTGAGCCCCAGCATTTT | CATSREVGRGSEPQHF
once | TRBJ2-2 | TRBD2 | TRBV7-3 | TGTGCCAGCAGCCGGACTAGCGGGACCACCGGGGAGCTGTTTTTT | CASSRTSGTTGELFF
- | TRBJ2-6 | - | TRBV28 | TGTGCCTCAGCAAGGGGGGGAAGATCTGGGGCCAACGTCCTGACTTTC | CASARGGRSGANVLTF
- | TRBJ2-1 | - | TRBV29-1 | TGCAGCGTTGGCGGGGTGGCCGGGACAGACTACAATGAGCAGTTCTTC | CSVGGVAGTDYNEQFF
- | TRBJ1-6 | - | TRBV7-3 | TGTGCCAGCCGTAGTAATAATTCACCCCTCCACTTT | CASRSNNSPLHF
- | TRBJ2-1 | - | TRBV14 | TGTGCCAGCAGTAGGCTAGCTGGCTATGAGCAGTTCTTC | CASSRLAGYEQFF
once | TRBJ1-1 | TRBD1 | TRBV23-1 | TGCGCCAGCAGTCAATCAGGGCCCACCAGCAGGGGGTGGGACACTGAAGCTTTCTTT | CASSQSGPTSRGWDTEAFF
- | TRBJ2-4 | TRBD1 | TRBV4-1 | TGCGCCAGCAGCACACAGGGGTTGGGGGAAAACATTCAGTACTTC | CASSTQGLGENIQYF
- | TRBJ1-5 | - | TRBV19 | TGTGCCAGTACGGCCGGACAAAATCAGCCCCAGCATTTT | CASTAGQNQPQHF
- | TRBJ1-1 | - | TRBV7-2 | TGTGCCAGCAGCTTGAGGCGGAACACTGAAGCTTTCTTT | CASSLRRNTEAFF
- | TRBJ2-7 | TRBD1 | TRBV9 | TGTGCCAGCAGCGCATCCGGGACAGGGGCCTACGAGCAGTACTTC | CASSASGTGAYEQYF
once | TRBJ1-3 | - | TRBV30 | TGTGCCTGGATTGGCCGAAACGGGGACACCATATATTTT | CAWIGRNGDTIYF
once | TRBJ2-7 | - | TRBV19 | TGTGCCAGTAGTGCGGGGGCTGCCTACGAGCAGTACTTC | CASSAGAAYEQYF
- | TRBJ2-7 | TRBD2 | TRBV2 | TGTGCCAGCAGGGACCAAGACGGACTAGCGAGATCCTACGAGCAGTACTTC | CASRDQDGLARSYEQYF
- | TRBJ2-6 | - | TRBV7-3 | TGTGCCAGCAGCCGTGAGAAGACTGGGGCCAACGTCCTGACTTTC | CASSREKTGANVLTF
- | TRBJ2-7 | TRBD2 | TRBV9 | TGTGCCAGCAGCGCAAAACCGGGACTAGCATACGAGCAGTACTTC | CASSAKPGLAYEQYF
- | TRBJ1-5 | - | TRBV28 | TGTGCCAGCAGCCTTTCCAGTTATAGCAATCAGCCCCAGCATTTT | CASSLSSYSNQPQHF
- | TRBJ2-1 | TRBD1 | TRBV7-8 | TGTGCCACCATGGTTGGGACAGGGGTCGTATTAGGCTCCTACAATGAGCAGTTCTTC | CATMVGTGVVLGSYNEQFF
once | TRBJ2-3 | - | TRBV7-6 | TGTGCCAGCAGCTCACCACAGGGAGTTGGCACAGATACGCAGTATTTT | CASSSPQGVGTDTQYF
- | TRBJ2-5 | TRBD1 | TRBV12-3/TRBV12-4 | TGTGCCAGCAGCGGGACAGGGGCGCAGACCCAGTACTTC | CASSGTGAQTQYF
- | TRBJ2-2 | TRBD2 | TRBV3-1/TRBV3-2 | TGTGCCAGCAGCCAGGGACTAGCGACGTTGAACACCGGGGAGCTGTTTTTT | CASSQGLATLNTGELFF
- | TRBJ2-3 | TRBD2 | TRBV9 | TGTGCCAGCAGCGTAGGAGCGGGGGCGATCACAGATACGCAGTATTTT | CASSVGAGAITDTQYF
- | TRBJ2-3 | TRBD2 | TRBV6-4 | TGTGCCAGCAGTGAAAAGTTGCGGGAGATAGCAGATACGCAGTATTTT | CASSEKLREIADTQYF
- | TRBJ2-5 | TRBD1 | TRBV18 | TGTGCCAGCTCACCACCGGCAGGGGGAGAAGAGACCCAGTACTTC | CASSPPAGGEETQYF